This T cell receptor beta chain derives from a study of cytomegalovirus exposure and HLA in healthy donors. General observations from the study: A highly shared variant cluster was judged a likely technical artifact. A missense variant in DCLRE1C was later tied to TCR beta V- and J-gene trimming.

The PCR had 60 Vbeta and 13 Jbeta primers. The data were produced by immunoSEQ multiplex PCR, yet TCRdb's version contains in-frame clones alone and is incomplete. The repertoire holds roughly 180,000 clones, with about four fifths as singletons. In the case of this clone: What it binds is not known.

Germline V lookup: CDR1 SGHRS, CDR2 YFSETQ. The CDR3 sequence is 17 residues long. Trimming shortened V by 2 bases and J by 0 bases, and 15 bases separated the two germline ends. The source of this sequence is a male donor in good health and CMV-seronegative. Input material: PBMCs. The genes are TRBV5-1 and TRBJ1-3; weak D call: TRBD1 (6 bases). CDR3 residues: CASSLAPDRSSGNTIYF. The DNA of the CDR3 is TGCGCCAGCAGCTTAGCCCCTGACAGGAGCTCTGGAAACACCATATATTTT.